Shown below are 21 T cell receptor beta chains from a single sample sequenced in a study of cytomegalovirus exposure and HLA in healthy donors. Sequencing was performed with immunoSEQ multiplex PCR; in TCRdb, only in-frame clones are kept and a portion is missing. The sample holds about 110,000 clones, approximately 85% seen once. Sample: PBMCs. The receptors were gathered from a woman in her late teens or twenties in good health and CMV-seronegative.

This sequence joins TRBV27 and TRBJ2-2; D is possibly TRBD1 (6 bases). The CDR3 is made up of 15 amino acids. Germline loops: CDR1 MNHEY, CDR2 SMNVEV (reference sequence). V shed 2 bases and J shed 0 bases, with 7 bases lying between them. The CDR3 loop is CASSLRGTNTGELFF. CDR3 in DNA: TGTGCCAGCAGTTTAAGGGGGACGAACACCGGGGAGCTGTTTTTT.

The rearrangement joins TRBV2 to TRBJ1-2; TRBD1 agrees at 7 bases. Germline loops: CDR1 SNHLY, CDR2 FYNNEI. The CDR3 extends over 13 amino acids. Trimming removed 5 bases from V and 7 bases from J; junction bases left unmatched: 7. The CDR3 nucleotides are TGTGCCAGCAGTCTAGGGGGCGCGGGTGGCTACACCTTC. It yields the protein CASSLGGAGGYTF.

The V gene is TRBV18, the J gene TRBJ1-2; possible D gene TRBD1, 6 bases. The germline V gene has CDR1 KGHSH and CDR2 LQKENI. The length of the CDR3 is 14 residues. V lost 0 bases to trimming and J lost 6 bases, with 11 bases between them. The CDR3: CASSPPNRENGYTF. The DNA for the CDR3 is TGTGCCAGCTCACCACCTAACAGGGAGAATGGCTACACCTTC. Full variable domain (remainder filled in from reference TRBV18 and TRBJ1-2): NAGVMQNPRHLVRRRGQEARLRCSPMKGHSHVYWYRQLPEEGLKFMVYLQKENIIDESGMPKERFSAEFPKEGPSILRIQQVVRGDSAAYFCASSPPNRENGYTFGSGTRLTVV.

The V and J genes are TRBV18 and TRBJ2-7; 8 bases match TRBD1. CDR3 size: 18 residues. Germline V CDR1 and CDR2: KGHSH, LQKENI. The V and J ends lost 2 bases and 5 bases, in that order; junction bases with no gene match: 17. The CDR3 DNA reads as TGTGCCAGCTCACCATTCAACTATACCCAGGGGGCGGTAGACGAGCAGTACTTC. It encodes CASSPFNYTQGAVDEQYF. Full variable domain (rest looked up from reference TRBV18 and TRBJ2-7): NAGVMQNPRHLVRRRGQEARLRCSPMKGHSHVYWYRQLPEEGLKFMVYLQKENIIDESGMPKERFSAEFPKEGPSILRIQQVVRGDSAAYFCASSPFNYTQGAVDEQYFGPGTRLTVT.

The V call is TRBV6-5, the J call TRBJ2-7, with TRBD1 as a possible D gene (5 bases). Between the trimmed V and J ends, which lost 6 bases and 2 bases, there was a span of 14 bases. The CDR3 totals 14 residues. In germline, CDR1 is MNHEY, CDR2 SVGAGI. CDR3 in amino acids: CASSRRIRAYEQYF. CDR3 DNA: TGTGCCAGCAGCCGGCGCATCAGGGCCTACGAGCAGTACTTC.

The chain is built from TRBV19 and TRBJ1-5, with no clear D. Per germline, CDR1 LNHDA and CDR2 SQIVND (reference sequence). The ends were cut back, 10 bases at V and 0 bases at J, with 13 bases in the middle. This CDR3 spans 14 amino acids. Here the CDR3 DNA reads TGTGCCACCTCCTACAGAGATAGCAATCAGCCCCAGCATTTT. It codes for CATSYRDSNQPQHF.

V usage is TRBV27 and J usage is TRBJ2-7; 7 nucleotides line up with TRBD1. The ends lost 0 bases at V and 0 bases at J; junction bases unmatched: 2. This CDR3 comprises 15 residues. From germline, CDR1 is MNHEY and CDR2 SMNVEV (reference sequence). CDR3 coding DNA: TGTGCCAGCAGTTTATCGGGACAGAACTCCTACGAGCAGTACTTC. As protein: CASSLSGQNSYEQYF.

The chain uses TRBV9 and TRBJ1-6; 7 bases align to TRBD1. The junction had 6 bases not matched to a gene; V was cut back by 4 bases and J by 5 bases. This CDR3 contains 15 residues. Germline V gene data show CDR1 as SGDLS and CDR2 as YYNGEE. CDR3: CASSPLTGNNSPLHF. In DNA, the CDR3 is TGTGCCAGCAGCCCCCTGACAGGGAATAATTCACCCCTCCACTTT.

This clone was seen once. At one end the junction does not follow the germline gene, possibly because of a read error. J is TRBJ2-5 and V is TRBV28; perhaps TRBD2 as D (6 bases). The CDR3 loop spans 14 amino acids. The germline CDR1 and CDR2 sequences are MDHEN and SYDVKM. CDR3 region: CASSLPDQTRARDF. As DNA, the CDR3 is TGTGCCAGCAGTCTGCCCGACCAGACTAGGGCGAGGGACTTC.

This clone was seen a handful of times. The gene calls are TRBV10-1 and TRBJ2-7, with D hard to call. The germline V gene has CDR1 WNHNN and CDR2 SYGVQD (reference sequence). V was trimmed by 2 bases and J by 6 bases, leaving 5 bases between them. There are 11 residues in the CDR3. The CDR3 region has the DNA TGCGCCAGCAGTGAGAGCGCCGAGCAGTACTTC. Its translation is CASSESAEQYF.

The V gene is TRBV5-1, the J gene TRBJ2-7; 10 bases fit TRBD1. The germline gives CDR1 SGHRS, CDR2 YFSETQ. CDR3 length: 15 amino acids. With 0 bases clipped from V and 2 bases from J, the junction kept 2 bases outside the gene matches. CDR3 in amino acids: CASSLGTGGTYEQYF. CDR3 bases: TGCGCCAGCAGCTTGGGGACAGGGGGTACCTACGAGCAGTACTTC.

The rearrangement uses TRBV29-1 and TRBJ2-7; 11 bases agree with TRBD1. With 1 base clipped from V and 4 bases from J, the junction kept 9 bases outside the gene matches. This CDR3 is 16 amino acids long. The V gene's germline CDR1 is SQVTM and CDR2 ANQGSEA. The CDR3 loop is CSVEGEHRDRGYEQYF. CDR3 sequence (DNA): TGCAGCGTTGAAGGTGAACACCGGGACAGGGGGTACGAGCAGTACTTC.

The CDR3 bases are TGTGCCAGCACCCCGGCCCCAGGACATCGAGATACGCAGTATTTT. Translation: CASTPAPGHRDTQYF. V gene TRBV27 combines with J gene TRBJ2-3; TRBD1 might be the D (5 bases). Trimming cost V 7 bases and J 5 bases, with 19 bases left between them. In germline, CDR1 is MNHEY, CDR2 SMNVEV (reference sequence). This CDR3 region has 15 residues.

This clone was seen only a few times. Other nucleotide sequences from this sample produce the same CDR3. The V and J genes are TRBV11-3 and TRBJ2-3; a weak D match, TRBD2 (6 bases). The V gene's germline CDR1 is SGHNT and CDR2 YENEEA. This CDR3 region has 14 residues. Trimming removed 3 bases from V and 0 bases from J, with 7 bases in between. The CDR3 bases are TGTGCCAGCAGCTTCCGGGGGAGCACAGATACGCAGTATTTT. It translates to CASSFRGSTDTQYF.

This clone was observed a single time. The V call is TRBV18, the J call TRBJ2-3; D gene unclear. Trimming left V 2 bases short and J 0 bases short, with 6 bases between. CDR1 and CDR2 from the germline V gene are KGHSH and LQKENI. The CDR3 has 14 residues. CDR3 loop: CASSPWPSTDTQYF. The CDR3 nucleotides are TGTGCCAGCTCACCATGGCCTAGCACAGATACGCAGTATTTT.

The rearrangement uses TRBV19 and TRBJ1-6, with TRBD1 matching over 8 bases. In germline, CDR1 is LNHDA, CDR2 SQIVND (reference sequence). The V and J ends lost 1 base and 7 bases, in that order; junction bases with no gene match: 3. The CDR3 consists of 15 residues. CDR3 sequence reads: CASSIVPGGNSPLHF. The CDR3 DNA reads TGTGCCAGTAGTATAGTCCCAGGGGGCAATTCACCCCTCCACTTT.

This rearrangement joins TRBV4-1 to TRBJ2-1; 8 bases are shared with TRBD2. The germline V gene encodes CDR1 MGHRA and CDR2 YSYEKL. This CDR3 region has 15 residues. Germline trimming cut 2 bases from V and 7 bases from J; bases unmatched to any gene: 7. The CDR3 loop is CASSQLGTRGNEQFF. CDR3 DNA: TGCGCCAGCAGCCAACTCGGGACTAGAGGAAATGAGCAGTTCTTC.

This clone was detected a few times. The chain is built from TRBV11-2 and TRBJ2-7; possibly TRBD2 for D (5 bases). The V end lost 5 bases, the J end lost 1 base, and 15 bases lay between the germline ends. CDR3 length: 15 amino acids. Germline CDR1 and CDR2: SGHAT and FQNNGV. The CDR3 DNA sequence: TGTGCCAGCAGCCCCCGACTAAGCGGTTCCTACGAGCAGTACTTC. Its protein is CASSPRLSGSYEQYF.

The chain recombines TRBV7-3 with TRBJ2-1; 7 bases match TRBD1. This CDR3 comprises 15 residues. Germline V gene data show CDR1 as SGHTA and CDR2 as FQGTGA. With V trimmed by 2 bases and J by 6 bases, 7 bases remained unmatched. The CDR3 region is CASSLLGQPSNEQFF. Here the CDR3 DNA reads TGTGCCAGCAGCTTATTGGGACAGCCCTCCAATGAGCAGTTCTTC.

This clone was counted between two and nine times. CDR3 DNA: TGTGCCAGCGATTCGGGACAGGGTGGTGGCTACACCTTC. It yields the protein CASDSGQGGGYTF. J is TRBJ1-2 and V is TRBV6-1; 9 nucleotides line up with TRBD1. V was clipped by 8 bases and J by 7 bases; unmatched bases: 8. Looked up from germline, CDR1 is MNHNS and CDR2 is SASEGT. This CDR3 has 13 amino acids.

Here the CDR3 reads CATSRPSVNQPQHF. The CDR3 DNA sequence: TGTGCCACCAGCAGACCATCGGTGAATCAGCCCCAGCATTTT. The chain uses TRBV15 and TRBJ1-5; D is ambiguous. In germline, CDR1 is LNHNV, CDR2 YYDKDF (reference sequence). The V end was cut by 2 bases, the J end by 4 bases, with 9 bases between. The CDR3 runs to 14 residues.